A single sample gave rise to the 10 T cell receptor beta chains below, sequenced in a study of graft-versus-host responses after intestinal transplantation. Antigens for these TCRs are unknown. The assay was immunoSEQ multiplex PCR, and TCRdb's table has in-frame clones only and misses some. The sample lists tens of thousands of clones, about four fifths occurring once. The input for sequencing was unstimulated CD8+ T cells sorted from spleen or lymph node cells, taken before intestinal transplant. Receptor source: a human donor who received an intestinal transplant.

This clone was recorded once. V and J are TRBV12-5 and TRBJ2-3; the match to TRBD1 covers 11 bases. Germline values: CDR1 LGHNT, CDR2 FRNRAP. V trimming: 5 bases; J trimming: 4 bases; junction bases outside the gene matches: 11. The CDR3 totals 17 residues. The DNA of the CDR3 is TGTGCTAGTGGTACCCGGGACAGGGGGAGTCTCGCAGATACGCAGTATTTT. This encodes CASGTRDRGSLADTQYF.

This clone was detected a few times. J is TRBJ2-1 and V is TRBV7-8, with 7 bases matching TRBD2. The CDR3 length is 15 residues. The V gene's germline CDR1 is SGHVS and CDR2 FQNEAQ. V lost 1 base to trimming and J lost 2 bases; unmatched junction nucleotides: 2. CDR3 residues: CASSLVRGTYNEQFF. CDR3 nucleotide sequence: TGTGCCAGCAGCTTAGTGCGGGGGACCTACAATGAGCAGTTCTTC.

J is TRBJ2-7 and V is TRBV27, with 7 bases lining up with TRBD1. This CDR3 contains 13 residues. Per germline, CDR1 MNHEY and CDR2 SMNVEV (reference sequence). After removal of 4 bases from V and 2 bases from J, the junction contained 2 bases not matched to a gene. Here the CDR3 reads CASSWDSAYEQYF. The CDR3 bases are TGTGCCAGCAGTTGGGACAGTGCCTACGAGCAGTACTTC.

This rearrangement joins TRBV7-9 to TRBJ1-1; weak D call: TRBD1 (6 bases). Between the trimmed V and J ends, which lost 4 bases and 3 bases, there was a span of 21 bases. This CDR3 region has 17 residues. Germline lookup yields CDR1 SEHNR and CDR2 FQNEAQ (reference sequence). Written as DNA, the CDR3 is TGTGCCAGCAGCTCATTTGGGCGGGGGGGCCGACACACTGAAGCTTTCTTT. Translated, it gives CASSSFGRGGRHTEAFF. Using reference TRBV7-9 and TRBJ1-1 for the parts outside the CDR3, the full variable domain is DTGVSQNPRHKITKRGQNVTFRCDPISEHNRLYWYRQTLGQGPEFLTYFQNEAQLEKSRLLSDRFSAERPKGSFSTLEIQRTEQGDSAMYLCASSSFGRGGRHTEAFFGQGTRLTVV.

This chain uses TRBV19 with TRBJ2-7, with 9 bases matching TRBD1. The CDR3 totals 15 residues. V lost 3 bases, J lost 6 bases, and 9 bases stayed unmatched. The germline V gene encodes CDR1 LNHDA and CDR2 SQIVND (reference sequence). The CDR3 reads CASSISGTGLAEQYF. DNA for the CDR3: TGTGCCAGTAGTATCTCCGGGACAGGGCTCGCCGAGCAGTACTTC.

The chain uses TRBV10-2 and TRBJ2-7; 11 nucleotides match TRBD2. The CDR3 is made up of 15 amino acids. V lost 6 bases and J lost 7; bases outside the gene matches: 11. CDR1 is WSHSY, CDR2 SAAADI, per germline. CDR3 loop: CASSYVGLAGGEQYF. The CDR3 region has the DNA TGCGCCAGCAGCTACGTCGGGCTAGCGGGGGGTGAGCAGTACTTC.

CDR3 DNA: TGTGCCAGCAGCGTAGCGGGCAGGAGGGACCCGGGGAATGAGCAGTTCTTC. Protein product: CASSVAGRRDPGNEQFF. The rearrangement uses TRBV9 and TRBJ2-1; the D gene is possibly TRBD2 (6 bases). Germline CDR1 SGDLS, CDR2 YYNGEE. V lost 0 bases to trimming and J lost 7 bases, with 20 bases between them. This CDR3 is 17 amino acids long.

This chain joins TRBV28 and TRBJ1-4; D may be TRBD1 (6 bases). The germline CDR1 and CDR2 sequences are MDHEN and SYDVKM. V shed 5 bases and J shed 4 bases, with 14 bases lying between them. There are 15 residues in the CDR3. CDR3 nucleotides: TGTGCCAGCAGTCCGCGACAGGAGGTTAATGAAAAACTGTTTTTT. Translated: CASSPRQEVNEKLFF.

CDR3 sequence reads: CASSIFVADYEQYF. The DNA for the CDR3 is TGTGCCAGTAGTATATTCGTGGCGGACTACGAGCAGTACTTC. The rearrangement joins TRBV19 to TRBJ2-7; D not resolved. Between the trimmed V and J ends, which lost 2 bases and 3 bases, there was a span of 11 bases. The CDR3 has 14 residues. The germline CDR1 and CDR2 sequences are LNHDA and SQIVND (reference sequence). The complete variable domain, with remaining parts taken from reference TRBV19 and TRBJ2-7, reads DGGITQSPKYLFRKEGQNVTLSCEQNLNHDAMYWYRQDPGQGLRLIYYSQIVNDFQKGDIAEGYSVSREKKESFPLTVTSAQKNPTAFYLCASSIFVADYEQYFGPGTRLTVT.

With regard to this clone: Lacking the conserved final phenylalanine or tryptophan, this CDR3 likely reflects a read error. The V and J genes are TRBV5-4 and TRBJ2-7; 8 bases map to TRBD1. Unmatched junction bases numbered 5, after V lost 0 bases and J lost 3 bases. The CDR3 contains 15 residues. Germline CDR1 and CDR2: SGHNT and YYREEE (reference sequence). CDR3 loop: CASSLVRDRFYEQYL. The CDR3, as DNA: TGTGCCAGCAGCTTGGTACGGGACAGGTTCTACGAGCAGTACCTC.